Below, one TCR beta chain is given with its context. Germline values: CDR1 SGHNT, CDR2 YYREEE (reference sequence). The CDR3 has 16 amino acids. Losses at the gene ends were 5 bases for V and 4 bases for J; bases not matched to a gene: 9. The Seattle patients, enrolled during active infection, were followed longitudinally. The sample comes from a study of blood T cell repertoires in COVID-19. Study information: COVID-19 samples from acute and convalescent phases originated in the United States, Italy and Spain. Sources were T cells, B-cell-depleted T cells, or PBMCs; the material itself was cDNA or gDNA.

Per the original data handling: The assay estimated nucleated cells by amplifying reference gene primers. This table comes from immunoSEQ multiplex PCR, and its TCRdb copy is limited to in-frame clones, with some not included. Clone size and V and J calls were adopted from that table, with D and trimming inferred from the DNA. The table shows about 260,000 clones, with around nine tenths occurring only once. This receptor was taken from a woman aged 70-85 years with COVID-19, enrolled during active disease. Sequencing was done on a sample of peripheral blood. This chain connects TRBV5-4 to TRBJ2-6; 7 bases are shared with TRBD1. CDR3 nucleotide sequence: TGTGCCAGCAGTTCGTACAGGGGAACCGGGGCCAACGTCCTGACTTTC. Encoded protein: CASSSYRGTGANVLTF.